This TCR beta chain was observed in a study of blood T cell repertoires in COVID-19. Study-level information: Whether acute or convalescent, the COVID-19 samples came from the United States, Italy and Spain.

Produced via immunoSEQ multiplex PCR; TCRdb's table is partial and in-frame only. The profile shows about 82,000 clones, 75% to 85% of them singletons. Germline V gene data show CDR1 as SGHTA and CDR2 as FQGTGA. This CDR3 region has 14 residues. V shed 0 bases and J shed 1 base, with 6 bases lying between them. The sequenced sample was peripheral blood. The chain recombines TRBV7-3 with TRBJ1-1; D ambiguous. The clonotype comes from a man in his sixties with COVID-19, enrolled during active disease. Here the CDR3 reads CASSLTAQNTEAFF. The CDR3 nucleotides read TGTGCCAGCAGCTTAACGGCACAGAACACTGAAGCTTTCTTT.